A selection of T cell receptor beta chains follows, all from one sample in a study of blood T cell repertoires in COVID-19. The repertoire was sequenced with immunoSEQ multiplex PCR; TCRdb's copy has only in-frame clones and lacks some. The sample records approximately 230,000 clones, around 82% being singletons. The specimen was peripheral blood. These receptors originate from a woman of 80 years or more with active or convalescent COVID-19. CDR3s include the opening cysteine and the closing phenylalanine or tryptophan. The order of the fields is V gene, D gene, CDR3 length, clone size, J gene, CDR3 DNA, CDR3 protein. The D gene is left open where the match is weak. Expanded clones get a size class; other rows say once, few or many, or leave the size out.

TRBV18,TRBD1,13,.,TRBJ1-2,TGTGCCAGCTCACTTGACAGGGACTATGGCTACACCTTC,CASSLDRDYGYTF
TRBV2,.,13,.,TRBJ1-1,TGTGCCAGCAGCCCGGGACAGAACACTGAAGCTTTCTTT,CASSPGQNTEAFF
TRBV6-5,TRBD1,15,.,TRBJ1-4,TGTGCCAGCAGGCGGTCAGGGGGCCCTAATGAAAAACTGTTTTTT,CASRRSGGPNEKLFF
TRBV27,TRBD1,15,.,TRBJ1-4,TGTGCCAGCAGGGCGACAGGGGGGGCTAATGAAAAACTGTTTTTT,CASRATGGANEKLFF
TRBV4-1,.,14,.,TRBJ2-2,TGCGCCAGCAGCCAAGATCCCTTCCCCGGGGAGCTGTTTTTT,CASSQDPFPGELFF
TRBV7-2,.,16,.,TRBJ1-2,TGTGCCAGCAGCCTCACCGGGGTGGCCTCTACAGGGGGCTACACCTTC,CASSLTGVASTGGYTF
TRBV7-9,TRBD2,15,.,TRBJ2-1,TGTGCCAGCAGCCGCGGACTAGCGGGTTCTAATGAGCAGTTCTTC,CASSRGLAGSNEQFF
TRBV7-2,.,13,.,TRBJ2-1,TGTGCCAGCAGCTTCCAACGGGACAATGAGCAGTTCTTC,CASSFQRDNEQFF
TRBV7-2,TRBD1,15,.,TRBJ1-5,TGTGCCAGCAGCCATGGACAGGGGGCAAGGCAGCCCCAGCATTTT,CASSHGQGARQPQHF
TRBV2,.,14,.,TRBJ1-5,TGTGCCAGCACTGGACAAACGAGCAATCAGCCCCAGCATTTT,CASTGQTSNQPQHF
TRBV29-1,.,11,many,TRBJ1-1,TGCAGCGTTGTTCGGGACACTGAAGCTTTCTTT,CSVVRDTEAFF
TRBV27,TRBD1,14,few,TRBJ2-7,TGTGCCAGCAGCCCACAGGGGACATACTACGAGCAGTACTTC,CASSPQGTYYEQYF
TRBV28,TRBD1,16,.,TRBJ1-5,TGTGCCAGCAGTTTAACCGGGACAGGGTCGTCTCAGCCCCAGCATTTT,CASSLTGTGSSQPQHF
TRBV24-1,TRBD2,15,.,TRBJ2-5,TGTGCCACCAGTGATTCTCAGGGACTACAAGAGACCCAGTACTTC,CATSDSQGLQETQYF
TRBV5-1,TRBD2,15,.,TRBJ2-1,TGCGCCAGCAGGATACTAGCGGGGGGTTCGAATGAGCAGTTCTTC,CASRILAGGSNEQFF
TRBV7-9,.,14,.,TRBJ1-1,TGTGCCAGCAGCCAAAGGACTGGGAACACTGAAGCTTTCTTT,CASSQRTGNTEAFF
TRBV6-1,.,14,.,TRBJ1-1,TGTGCCAGCAGTGACCACCGGGGGAACACTGAAGCTTTCTTT,CASSDHRGNTEAFF
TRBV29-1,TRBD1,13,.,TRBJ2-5,TGCAGCGTTGAAAAGGGGGCAGGGGAGACCCAGTACTTC,CSVEKGAGETQYF
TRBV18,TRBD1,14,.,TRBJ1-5,TGTGCCAGCTCTCCAGGGACAGGGGATCAGCCCCAGCATTTT,CASSPGTGDQPQHF
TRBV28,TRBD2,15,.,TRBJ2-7,TGTGCCAGCAGTCCCTCGACTAGCGGGAGGTACGAGCAGTACTTC,CASSPSTSGRYEQYF
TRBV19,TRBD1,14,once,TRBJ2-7,TGTGCCAGTAGTAACGGACAGGGGGCCTACGAGCAGTACTTC,CASSNGQGAYEQYF
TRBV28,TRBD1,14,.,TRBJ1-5,TGTGCCAGCAGGGGGACAGGGGGGAATCAGCCCCAGCATTTT,CASRGTGGNQPQHF
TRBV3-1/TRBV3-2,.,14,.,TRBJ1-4,TGTGCCAGCAGCCAAGCAGGGTTTCGTGAAAAACTGTTTTTT,CASSQAGFREKLFF
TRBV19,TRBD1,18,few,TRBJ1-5,TGTGCCAGTAGCTCCCCCCTCGGGGCGCGGACAGGGGATCAGCCCCAGCATTTT,CASSSPLGARTGDQPQHF
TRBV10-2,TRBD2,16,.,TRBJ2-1,TGCGCCAGCACCCCAGAGGGACTAGCGGGCTACAATGAGCAGTTCTTC,CASTPEGLAGYNEQFF
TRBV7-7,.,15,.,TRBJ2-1,TGTGCCAGCAGCTTGGGGACTGTCTCCTACAATGAGCAGTTCTTC,CASSLGTVSYNEQFF
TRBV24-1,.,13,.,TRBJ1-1,TGTGCCACCAGCGGACAGAAGAGCACTGAAGCTTTCTTT,CATSGQKSTEAFF
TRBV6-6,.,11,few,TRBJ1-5,TGTGCCAGCAGCCTCGAGGGGCCCCAGCATTTT,CASSLEGPQHF
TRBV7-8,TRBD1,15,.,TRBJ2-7,TGTGCCAGCAGCATAGGGGCCAGGGGGACCTACGAGCAGTACTTC,CASSIGARGTYEQYF
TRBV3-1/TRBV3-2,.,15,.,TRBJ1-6,TGTGCCAGCAGCCCAGAACAGGGTTGGGATTCACCCCTCCACTTT,CASSPEQGWDSPLHF
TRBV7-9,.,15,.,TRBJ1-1,TGTGCCAGCAGCCCTACTCCAGGGGAGAACACTGAAGCTTTCTTT,CASSPTPGENTEAFF
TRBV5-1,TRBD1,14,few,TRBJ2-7,TGCGCCAGCAGCTTGGGGGACAGGCTCCACGAGCAGTACTTC,CASSLGDRLHEQYF
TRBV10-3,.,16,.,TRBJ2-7,TGTGCCATCAGTGAGAGGGGGAGCTCAATCTCCTACGAGCAGTACTTC,CAISERGSSISYEQYF
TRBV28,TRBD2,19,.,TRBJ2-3,TGTGCCAGCAGTTTTCTGCGGGCTAGCGGGAGGCAAGGCACAGATACGCAGTATTTT,CASSFLRASGRQGTDTQYF
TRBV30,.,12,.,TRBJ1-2,TGTGCCTGGAGTGTACATCCTGATGGCTACACCTTC,CAWSVHPDGYTF
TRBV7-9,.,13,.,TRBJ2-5,TGTGCCAGCACTACGGAGTACCAAGAGACCCAGTACTTC,CASTTEYQETQYF
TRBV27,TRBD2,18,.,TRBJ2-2,TGTGCCAGCAGTCTGCTTGCCTTATTAGCGGGAGTTGGCGGGGAGCTGTTTTTT,CASSLLALLAGVGGELFF
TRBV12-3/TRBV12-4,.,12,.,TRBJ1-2,TGTGCCAGCAGTCCAGACAGTTATGGCTACACCTTC,CASSPDSYGYTF
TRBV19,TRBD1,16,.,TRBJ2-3,TGTGCCAGTAGTCGAGGGGACAGGAGATACACAGATACGCAGTATTTT,CASSRGDRRYTDTQYF
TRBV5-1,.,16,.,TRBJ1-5,TGCGCCAGCAGCTTGGATGGAGCCTATAGCAATCAGCCCCAGCATTTT,CASSLDGAYSNQPQHF
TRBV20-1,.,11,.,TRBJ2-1,TGTTCCGGGACTCCTAGCTTTGAGCAGTTCTTC,CSGTPSFEQFF
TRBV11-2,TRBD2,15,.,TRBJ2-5,TGTGCCAGCACGGTCCAGCGGGGGGGGCAAGAGACCCAGTACTTC,CASTVQRGGQETQYF
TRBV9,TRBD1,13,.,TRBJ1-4,TGTGCCAGCAGCGGACAGGGACGAGAAAAACTGTTTTTT,CASSGQGREKLFF